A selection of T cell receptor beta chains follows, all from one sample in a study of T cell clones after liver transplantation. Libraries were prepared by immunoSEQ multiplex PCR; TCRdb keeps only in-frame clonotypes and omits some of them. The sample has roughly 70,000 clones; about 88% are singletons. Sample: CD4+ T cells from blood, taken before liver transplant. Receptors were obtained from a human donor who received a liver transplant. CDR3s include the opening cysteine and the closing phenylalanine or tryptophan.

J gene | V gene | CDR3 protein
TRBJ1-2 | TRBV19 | CASSIGADFGYTF
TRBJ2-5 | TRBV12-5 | CASGSQWETQYF
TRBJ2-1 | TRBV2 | CASSEALSLADINNEQFF
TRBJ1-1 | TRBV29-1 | CSVESGGTEAFF
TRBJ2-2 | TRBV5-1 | CASQGTGNTGELFF
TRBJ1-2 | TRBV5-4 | CASSPGEWALNYGYTF
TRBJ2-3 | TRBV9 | CASSGGMEADTQYF
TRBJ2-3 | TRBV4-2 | CASGTSDSDTQYF
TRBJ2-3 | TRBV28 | CASSSQGGTDTQYF
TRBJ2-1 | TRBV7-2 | CASSLVGNGWFF
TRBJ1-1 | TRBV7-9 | CASSLPGGSEAFF
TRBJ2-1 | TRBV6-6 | CASSTLTEQFF
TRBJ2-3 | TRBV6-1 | CASRPGQGATDTQYF
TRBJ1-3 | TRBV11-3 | CASSSYTGVGNTIYF
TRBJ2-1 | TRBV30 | CAWNRLAGYNEQFF
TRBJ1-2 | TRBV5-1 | CASSLAGADLLYGYTF
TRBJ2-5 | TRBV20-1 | CSAREIQREYF
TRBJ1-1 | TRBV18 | CASSPLTGDTEAFF
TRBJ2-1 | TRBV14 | CASSQLGQGAYNEQFF
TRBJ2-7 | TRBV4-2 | CASSQSPGLAYEQYF
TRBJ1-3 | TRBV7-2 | CASGDRGLSGNTIYF
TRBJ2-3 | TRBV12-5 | CASGLGHGADTQYF
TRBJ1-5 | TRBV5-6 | CASSRKGQPQHF
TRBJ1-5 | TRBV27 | CASSLSNGPGQPQHF
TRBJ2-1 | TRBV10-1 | CASSERVLNNEQFF
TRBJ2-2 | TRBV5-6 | CASSFRSGSRNTGELFF
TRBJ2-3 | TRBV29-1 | CSVEGSGLSTDTQYF
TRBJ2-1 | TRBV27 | CASSLYRVGEQFF
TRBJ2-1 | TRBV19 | CASSAGGTIYNEQFF
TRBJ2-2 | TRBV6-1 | CASSEDTYTGELFF
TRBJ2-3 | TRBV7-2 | CASIQGLGTDTQYF
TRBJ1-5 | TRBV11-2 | CASSPGGGNQPQHF
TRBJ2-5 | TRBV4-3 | CASSQDRGAAGLETQYF
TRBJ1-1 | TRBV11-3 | CASSLRQGSAEAFF
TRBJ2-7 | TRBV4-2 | CASSQDLAANYEQYF
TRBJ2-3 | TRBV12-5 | CASGLGQSTDTQYF
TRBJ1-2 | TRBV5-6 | CASSGRAQSNYGYTF
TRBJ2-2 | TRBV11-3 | CASRAGGNTGELFF
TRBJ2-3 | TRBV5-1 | CASSLNWGTDTQYF
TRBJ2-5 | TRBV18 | CASSSGTRQETQYF
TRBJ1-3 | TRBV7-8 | CASSLQISGNTIYF
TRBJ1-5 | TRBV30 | CACGVKNQPQHF
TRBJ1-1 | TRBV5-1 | CASSLGSLNTEAFF
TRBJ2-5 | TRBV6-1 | CASSLDRAETQYF
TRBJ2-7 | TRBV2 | CASSPWGYEQYF
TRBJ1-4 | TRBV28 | CASSRRTPTWVEKLFF
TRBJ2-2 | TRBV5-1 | CASSPPTNTGELFF
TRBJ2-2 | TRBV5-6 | CASSLGTGRNTGELFF
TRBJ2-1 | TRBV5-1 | CASSLDPANEQFF
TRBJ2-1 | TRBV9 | CASSAILAGGPVEQFF
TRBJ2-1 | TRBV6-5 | CASRGQGGDEQFF
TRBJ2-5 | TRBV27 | CASSLLKETQYF
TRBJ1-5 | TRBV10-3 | CAISGTGAPQHF